These 3 T cell receptor beta chains were sequenced from one sample in a study of cytomegalovirus exposure and HLA in healthy donors. PCR primers comprised 60 Vbeta and 13 Jbeta primers. Clones were read by immunoSEQ multiplex PCR, and TCRdb kept only the in-frame ones, dropping some. The sample lists hundreds of thousands of clones, roughly two thirds occurring once. Input material: PBMCs. The source is a female donor in good health and CMV-seronegative.

This chain joins TRBV11-3 and TRBJ2-7, with TRBD2 as a possible D gene (6 bases). V shed 4 bases and J shed 2 bases, with 12 bases lying between them. Per the germline V gene, CDR1 is SGHNT and CDR2 is YENEEA. The CDR3 contains 14 residues. The CDR3 reads CASSSVSGTYEQYF. CDR3 coding DNA: TGTGCCAGCAGCTCCGTTAGCGGAACCTACGAGCAGTACTTC.

The chain couples TRBV10-3 to TRBJ1-5; D not certain. V lost 10 bases, J lost 5 bases, and 6 bases lay in between. The CDR3 is 10 amino acids. Germline loops: CDR1 ENHRY, CDR2 SYGVKD. The chain's CDR3 is CATGDQPQHF. The DNA of the CDR3 is TGTGCCACCGGGGATCAGCCCCAGCATTTT.

This chain links TRBV27 with TRBJ2-7, with D possibly being TRBD1 (5 bases). Trimming removed 4 bases from V and 5 bases from J, with 9 bases in between. CDR1 is MNHEY and CDR2 is SMNVEV in the germline V gene (reference sequence). The CDR3 has 12 residues. The CDR3 DNA reads as TGTGCCAGCAGTTCATCGGACAACGAGCAGTACTTC. It is translated as CASSSSDNEQYF.